This T cell receptor beta chain was recovered during a study of T-cell reconstitution after alpha-beta-depleted transplantation in children. With respect to this clonotype: Its specificity is unknown. A much larger clone differs from this one at a single base, so this may be a read error.

The ends were cut back, 3 bases at V and 1 base at J, with 5 bases in the middle. This CDR3 is built from 13 residues. Germline V CDR1 and CDR2: LGHNA, YSLEER. Study-wide findings and caveats: Alpha-beta T cells about two months after transplant reportedly derived from several hundred expanded graft clones. Hyperexpanded clones declined; after one year, newly produced T cells mostly supplied diversity.

Unique molecular identifiers featured in how the TCRbeta library was prepared. TCRdb itself ran the PCR reads through MiXCR, one entry per CDR3 protein. The sample has approximately 1,000,000 distinct CDR3 sequences; about 29% are singletons. The sample in question was PBMCs, mostly from graft donor cells, obtained 360 days after TCRalphabeta/CD19-depleted stem cell transplant. J is TRBJ2-3 and V is TRBV4-3; D not certain. This TCR was recovered from a boy under two years old who had a stem cell transplant for SCID, so the T cells may come from the graft donor. CDR3: CASSQRRTDTQYF. The CDR3 bases are TGCGCCAGCAGCCAGAGACGCACAGATACGCAGTATTTT.